This TCR beta chain came from a study of T-cell reconstitution after alpha-beta-depleted transplantation in children. As to this clonotype: Its specificity is unknown.

Unique molecular identifiers featured in how the TCRbeta library was prepared. TCRdb ran MiXCR on the PCR reads and lists one entry per CDR3 protein. The sample has more than 25,000 distinct CDR3 sequences; over 5% are singletons. Findings and limits, study-wide: Surviving recipient cells, namely T cells and thymic progenitors, were the source of high day-60 TCRbeta diversity in some patients. One year post-transplant, T-cell counts and diversity were largely derived from T cells produced anew. The origin of alpha-beta T cells about two months after transplant was reportedly several hundred expanded graft clones.

The receptor was isolated from a male patient between 10 and 17 years old who had a stem cell transplant for acute myeloid leukemia, so the T cells may come from the graft donor. Sequencing used PBMCs, mostly from graft donor cells, obtained 180 days after TCRalphabeta/CD19-depleted stem cell transplant.

CDR3 DNA sequence: TGTGCCAGCAGTTTAGCGGGAGGAGGGGACTTCGGTAATGAGCAGTTCTTC. It translates to CASSLAGGGDFGNEQFF. The chain links TRBV12-3 or TRBV12-4 to TRBJ2-1, with D maybe TRBD2 (6 bases). The CDR3 spans 17 residues. Trimming stripped 0 bases from V and 7 bases from J, with 19 bases between.